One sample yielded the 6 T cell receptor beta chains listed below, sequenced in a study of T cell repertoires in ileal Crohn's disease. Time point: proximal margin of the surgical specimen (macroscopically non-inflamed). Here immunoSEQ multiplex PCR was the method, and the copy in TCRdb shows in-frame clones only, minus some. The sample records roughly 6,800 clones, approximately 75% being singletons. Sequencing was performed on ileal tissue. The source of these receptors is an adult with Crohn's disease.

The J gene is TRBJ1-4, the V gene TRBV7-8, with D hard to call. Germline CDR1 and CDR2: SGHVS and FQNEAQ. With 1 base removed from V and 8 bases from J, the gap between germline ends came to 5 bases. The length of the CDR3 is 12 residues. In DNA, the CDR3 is TGTGCCAGCAGCTTAGATGCGGAAAAACTGTTTTTT. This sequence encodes CASSLDAEKLFF.

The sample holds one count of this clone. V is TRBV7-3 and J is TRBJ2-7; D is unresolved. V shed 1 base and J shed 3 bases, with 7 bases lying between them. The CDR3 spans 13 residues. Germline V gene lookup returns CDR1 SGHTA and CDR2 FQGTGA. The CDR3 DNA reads TGTGCCAGCAGCTTAAATCCCAACTACGAGCAGTACTTC. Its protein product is CASSLNPNYEQYF.

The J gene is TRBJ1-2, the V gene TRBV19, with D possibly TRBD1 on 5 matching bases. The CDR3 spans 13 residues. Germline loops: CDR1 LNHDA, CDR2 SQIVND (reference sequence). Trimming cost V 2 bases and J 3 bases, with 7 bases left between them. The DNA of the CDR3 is TGTGCCAGTAGTATACAGGGTCACTATGGCTACACCTTC. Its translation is CASSIQGHYGYTF.

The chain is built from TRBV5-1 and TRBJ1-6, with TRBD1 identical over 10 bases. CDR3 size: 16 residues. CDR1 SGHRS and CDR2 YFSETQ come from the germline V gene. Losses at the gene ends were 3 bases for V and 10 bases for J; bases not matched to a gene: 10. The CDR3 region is CASSWDRDRGESPLHF. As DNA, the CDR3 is TGCGCCAGCAGCTGGGACCGGGACAGGGGAGAATCACCCCTCCACTTT. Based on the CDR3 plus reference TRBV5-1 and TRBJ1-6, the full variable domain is KAGVTQTPRYLIKTRGQQVTLSCSPISGHRSVSWYQQTPGQGLQFLFEYFSETQRNKGNFPGRFSGRQFSNSRSEMNVSTLELGDSALYLCASSWDRDRGESPLHFGNGTRLTVT.

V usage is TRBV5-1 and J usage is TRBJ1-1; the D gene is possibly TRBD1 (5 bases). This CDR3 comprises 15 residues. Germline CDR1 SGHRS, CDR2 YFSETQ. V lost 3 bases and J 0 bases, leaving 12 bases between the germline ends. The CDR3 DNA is TGCGCCAGCAGCTGGACGACAGTCCTGAACACTGAAGCTTTCTTT. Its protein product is CASSWTTVLNTEAFF.

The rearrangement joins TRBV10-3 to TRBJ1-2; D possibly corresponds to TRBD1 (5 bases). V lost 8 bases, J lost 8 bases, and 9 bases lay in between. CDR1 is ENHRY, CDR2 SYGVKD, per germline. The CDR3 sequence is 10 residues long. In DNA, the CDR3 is TGTGCCATCGGCAGGGAGGGCTACACCTTC. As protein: CAIGREGYTF.